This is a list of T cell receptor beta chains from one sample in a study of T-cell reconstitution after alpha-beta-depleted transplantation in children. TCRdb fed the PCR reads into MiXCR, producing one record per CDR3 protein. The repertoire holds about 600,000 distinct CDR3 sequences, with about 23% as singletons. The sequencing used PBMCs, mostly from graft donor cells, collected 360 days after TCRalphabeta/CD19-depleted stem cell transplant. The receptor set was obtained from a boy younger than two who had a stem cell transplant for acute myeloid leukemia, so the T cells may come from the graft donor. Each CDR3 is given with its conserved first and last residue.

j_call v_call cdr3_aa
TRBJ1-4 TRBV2 CASLMDTSTNEKLFF
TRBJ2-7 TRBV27 CASSYSTTYEQYF
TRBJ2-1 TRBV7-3 CASSSQGLGREQFF
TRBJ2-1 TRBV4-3 CASSHRQGGLNEQFF
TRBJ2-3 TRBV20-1 CSASGAGGTDTQYF
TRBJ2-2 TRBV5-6 CASSLGPWGTGELFF
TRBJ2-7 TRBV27 CASSLPKGEQYF
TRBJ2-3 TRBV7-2 CASSLVGTSGRTDTQYF
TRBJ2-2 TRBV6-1 CATPRGRNTGELFF
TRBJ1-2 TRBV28 CASNTDVPLGGYTF
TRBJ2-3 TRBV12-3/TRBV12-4 CASSLGQPDTQYF
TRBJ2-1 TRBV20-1 CCAPLGGAYYNEQFF
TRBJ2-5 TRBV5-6 CASSLGSSTGETQYF
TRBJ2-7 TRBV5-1 CASSLPGGAYEQYF
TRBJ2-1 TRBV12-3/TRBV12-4 CASSTQITQQFF
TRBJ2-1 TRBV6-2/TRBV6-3 CASSYSIQTWEGYNEQFF
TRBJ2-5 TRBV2 CASSEAGLARETQYF
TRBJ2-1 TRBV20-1 CSVRLGSNEQFF
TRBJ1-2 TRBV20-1 CSASARTYGYTF